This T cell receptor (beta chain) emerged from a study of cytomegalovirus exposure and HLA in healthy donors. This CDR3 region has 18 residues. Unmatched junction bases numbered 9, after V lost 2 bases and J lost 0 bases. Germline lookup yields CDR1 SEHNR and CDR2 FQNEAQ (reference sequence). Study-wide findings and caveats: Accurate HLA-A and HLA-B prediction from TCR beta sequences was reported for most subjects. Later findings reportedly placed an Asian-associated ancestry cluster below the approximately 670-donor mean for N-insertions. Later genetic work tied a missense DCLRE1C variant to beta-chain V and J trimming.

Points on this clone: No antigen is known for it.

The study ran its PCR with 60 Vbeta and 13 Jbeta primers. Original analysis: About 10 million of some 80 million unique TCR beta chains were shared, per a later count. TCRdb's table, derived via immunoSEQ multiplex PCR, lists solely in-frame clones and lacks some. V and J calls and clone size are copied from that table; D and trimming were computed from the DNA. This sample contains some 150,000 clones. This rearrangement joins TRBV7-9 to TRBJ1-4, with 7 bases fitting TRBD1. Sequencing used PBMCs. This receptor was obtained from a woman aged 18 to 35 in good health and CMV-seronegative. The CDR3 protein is CASSLFGDSLTTNEKLFF. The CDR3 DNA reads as TGTGCCAGCAGCTTATTCGGGGACAGCCTTACAACTAATGAAAAACTGTTTTTT.